Sequencing of this T cell receptor beta chain was carried out in a study of response to subunit inactivated influenza vaccine. Whole-study results and caveats: Researchers suggested that each seasonal influenza vaccination recruits few new T cells.

Each CDR3 protein is one row after TCRdb ran MiXCR on the RT-PCR reads. In the table there are fewer than 750,000 distinct CDR3 sequences, around 15% of which are singletons. The CDR3 has 15 residues. The junction had 8 bases not matched to a gene; V was cut back by 2 bases and J by 5 bases. In germline, CDR1 is SGHRS, CDR2 YFSETQ. In this sample, this clonotype turned up a few times. Its cognate antigen is unknown. The chain combines TRBV5-1 with TRBJ2-5, with 8 nucleotides matching TRBD1. This TCR was recovered from a man aged 50-59 years who received an inactivated influenza vaccine. Here the sequenced sample was PBMCs from blood, taken roughly 12 days after vaccination. The CDR3 DNA follows: TGCGCCAGCAGCTTTTCCGGACAGGGCGGCGAGACCCAGTACTTC. Its protein product is CASSFSGQGGETQYF.